This TCR beta chain was sequenced in a study of cytomegalovirus exposure and HLA in healthy donors. This CDR3 comprises 15 residues. Trimming shortened V by 6 bases and J by 0 bases, and 12 bases separated the two germline ends. Germline V gene lookup returns CDR1 SNHLY and CDR2 FYNNEI. In the PCR, 60 Vbeta and 13 Jbeta primers were used. Clones were sequenced by immunoSEQ multiplex PCR, and TCRdb holds only the in-frame ones, with some missing. The sample holds some 120,000 clones, around 80% seen once. Sequenced: PBMCs. V gene TRBV2 combines with J gene TRBJ2-1; TRBD1 is a possible D gene (5 bases). The TCR comes from a man aged 25 to 40 in good health and CMV-seropositive. CDR3 coding DNA: TGTGCCAGCAGGTTGACAGCGAGCTCCTACAATGAGCAGTTCTTC. Encoded protein: CASRLTASSYNEQFF.